The present TCR beta chain was sequenced within a study of T-cell reconstitution after alpha-beta-depleted transplantation in children. TCRbeta library preparation incorporated unique molecular identifiers. From the PCR reads, TCRdb called clonotypes with MiXCR, one entry per CDR3 protein. Of around 300,000 distinct CDR3 sequences in the sample, around 25% are singletons; the top ten hold approximately 9.9%. Study-wide results and limits: Alpha-beta T cells present about two months after transplant were reported to originate from several hundred expanded graft clones. The origin of high day-60 TCRbeta diversity in some patients lay in surviving recipient T cells and thymic progenitors. After one year, T-cell counts and TCRbeta diversity mostly came from new T cells.

About this clonotype: What it recognizes is unknown.

Germline V gene sequence: CDR1 DFQATT, CDR2 SNEGSKA (reference sequence). V dropped 0 bases and J dropped 7; count of bases not matched to a gene: 10. The CDR3 runs 18 residues. The clonotype comes from a male patient younger than 18 who had a stem cell transplant for acute lymphoblastic leukemia, so the T cells may come from the graft donor. The sample here was PBMCs, mostly from graft donor cells, taken 180 days after TCRalphabeta/CD19-depleted stem cell transplant. The J gene is TRBJ2-1, the V gene TRBV20-1; 15 positions agree with TRBD2. The CDR3 loop reads CSARDFKGLAGGMNEQFF. In DNA form, the CDR3 reads TGCAGTGCTAGAGATTTCAAGGGACTAGCGGGAGGTATGAATGAGCAGTTCTTC.